This TCR beta chain was identified in a study of blood T cell repertoires in COVID-19. CDR1 is LGHNA, CDR2 YNFKEQ, per germline. The CDR3 totals 16 residues. Trimming at V came to 0 bases and at J to 2 bases, leaving 4 bases not matched to a gene. Method: immunoSEQ multiplex PCR; TCRdb's copy keeps in-frame clones and lacks some. Counted here are roughly 260,000 clones, around 86% occurring once; the ten biggest clones make up approximately 9.8%. The rearrangement uses TRBV4-2 and TRBJ2-1; the match to TRBD2 covers 7 bases. The sequenced material came from peripheral blood. This clonotype originated in a middle-aged man who had recovered from COVID-19. This CDR3 reads CASSQEIAGAYNEQFF. In DNA form, the CDR3 reads TGTGCCAGCAGCCAAGAAATTGCGGGAGCCTACAATGAGCAGTTCTTC.